This TCR beta chain comes out of a study of vaccination and CD4 T cells after COVID-19. General study findings and limits: Data came from relatively few convalescent patients and lacked early post-infection timepoints.

Remarks on this clonotype: Its antigen remains unknown.

The Oncomine TCR Beta short-read assay was what sequenced the DNA obtained from cultured CD4+ T cells. TCRdb redid the calling of the PCR reads with MiXCR, one entry per CDR3 protein. The sample yields 15,000 to 20,000 distinct CDR3 sequences, 51% seen once. CDR1 and CDR2 (germline): MNHEY, SVGEGT. The CDR3 extends over 18 amino acids. Trimming at V came to 6 bases and at J to 4 bases, leaving 19 bases not matched to a gene. The treatment here: roughly 10-day PBMC culture with coronavirus spike peptide pools or control peptides (ViraFEST assay). Via ViraFEST, peptide pools expanded antigen-specific T cells before TCR sequencing.

The sequenced sample was CD4+ T cells from blood, cultured in vitro, obtained before SARS-CoV-2 vaccination. The chain has TRBV6-2 or TRBV6-3 and TRBJ2-7; 9 nucleotides match TRBD2. This TCR was recovered from a human donor who had recovered from COVID-19. The CDR3 region has the DNA TGTGCCAGCAGGCGGGTGAGCAAACCGGGACTAGCCCGTTACGAGCAGTACTTC. Encoded protein: CASRRVSKPGLARYEQYF.